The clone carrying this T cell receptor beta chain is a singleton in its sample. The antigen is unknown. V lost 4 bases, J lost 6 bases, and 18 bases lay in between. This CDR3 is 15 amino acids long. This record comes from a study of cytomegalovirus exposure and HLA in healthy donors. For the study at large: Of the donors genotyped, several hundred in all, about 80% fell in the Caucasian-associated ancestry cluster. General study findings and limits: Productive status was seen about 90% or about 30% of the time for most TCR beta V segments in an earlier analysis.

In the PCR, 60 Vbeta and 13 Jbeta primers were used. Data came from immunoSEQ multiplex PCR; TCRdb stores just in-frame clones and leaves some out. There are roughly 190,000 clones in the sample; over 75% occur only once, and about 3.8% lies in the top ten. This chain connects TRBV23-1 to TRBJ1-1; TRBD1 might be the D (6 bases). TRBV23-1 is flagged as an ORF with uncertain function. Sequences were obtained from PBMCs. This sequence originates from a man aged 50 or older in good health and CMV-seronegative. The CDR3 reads CASSLGGQGRAEAFF. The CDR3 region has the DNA TGCGCCAGCAGTCTTGGGGGACAAGGTCGGGCTGAAGCTTTCTTT.